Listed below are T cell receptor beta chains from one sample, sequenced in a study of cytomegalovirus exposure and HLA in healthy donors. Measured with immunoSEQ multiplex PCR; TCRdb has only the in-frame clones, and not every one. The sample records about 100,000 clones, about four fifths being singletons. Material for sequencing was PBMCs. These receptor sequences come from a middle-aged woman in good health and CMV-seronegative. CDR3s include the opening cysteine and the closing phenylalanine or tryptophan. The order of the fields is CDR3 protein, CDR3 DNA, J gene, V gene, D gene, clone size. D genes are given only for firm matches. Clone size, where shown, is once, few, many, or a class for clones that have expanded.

CASSVGDRVNTEAFF,TGTGCCAGTAGTGTGGGGGACAGGGTGAACACTGAAGCTTTCTTT,TRBJ1-1,TRBV19,TRBD1,.
CASGDRDNYGYTF,TGCGCCAGCGGGGACAGGGACAACTATGGCTACACCTTC,TRBJ1-2,TRBV5-1,TRBD1,.
CASSNRDIDTGELFF,TGTGCCAGCAGCAACCGGGACATAGACACCGGGGAGCTGTTTTTT,TRBJ2-2,TRBV7-9,.,few
CASSLVGGSSTDTQYF,TGTGCCAGCAGCTTGGTAGGGGGCTCGAGCACAGATACGCAGTATTTT,TRBJ2-3,TRBV5-8,TRBD1,.
CAWRIAGWDTEAFF,TGTGCCTGGAGAATCGCAGGGTGGGACACTGAAGCTTTCTTT,TRBJ1-1,TRBV30,.,.
CASSLWSGGAQETQYF,TGTGCCAGCAGCCTTTGGTCGGGGGGAGCCCAAGAGACCCAGTACTTC,TRBJ2-5,TRBV4-2,TRBD2,.
CARMPSRRQQNYGYTF,TGTGCCAGGATGCCCAGCCGCAGACAGCAAAACTATGGCTACACCTTC,TRBJ1-2,TRBV21-1,.,.
CASSLQGGQPQHF,TGTGCCAGCAGCTTACAGGGTGGTCAGCCCCAGCATTTT,TRBJ1-5,TRBV5-6,.,few
CARLGLVRTGGARDEKLFF,TGTGCCAGATTGGGCTTGGTCAGAACAGGGGGGGCGAGAGATGAAAAACTGTTTTTT,TRBJ1-4,TRBV19,TRBD1,.
CASSQEGLGDEQFF,TGTGCCAGCAGCCAAGAGGGACTAGGCGATGAGCAGTTCTTC,TRBJ2-1,TRBV4-2,TRBD2,.
CARPGQGAGEQYF,TGTGCCAGGCCGGGACAGGGGGCTGGCGAGCAGTACTTC,TRBJ2-7,TRBV5-6,TRBD1,.
CAWMGGRRNEKLFF,TGTGCCTGGATGGGGGGACGCCGGAATGAAAAACTGTTTTTT,TRBJ1-4,TRBV30,.,few
CASSVGTSGRVGNEQFF,TGTGCCAGCAGCGTCGGGACTAGCGGGAGGGTGGGCAATGAGCAGTTCTTC,TRBJ2-1,TRBV9,TRBD2,.
CASSPAGTSEETQYF,TGTGCCAGCAGCCCTGCCGGGACTAGCGAAGAGACCCAGTACTTC,TRBJ2-5,TRBV11-3,TRBD2,.
CAIRGQGVTDTQYF,TGTGCCATCAGGGGACAGGGTGTCACAGATACGCAGTATTTT,TRBJ2-3,TRBV10-3,TRBD1,.
CASSVGLAGPYEQYF,TGTGCCAGCAGCGTAGGACTAGCGGGTCCCTACGAGCAGTACTTC,TRBJ2-7,TRBV9,TRBD2,.
CASKGTGGLQETQYF,TGTGCCAGTAAGGGTACGGGAGGGTTACAAGAGACCCAGTACTTC,TRBJ2-5,TRBV19,TRBD2,.
CASSLGGSGTGELFF,TGTGCCAGCAGCTTAGGGGGTAGCGGGACCGGGGAGCTGTTTTTT,TRBJ2-2,TRBV11-3,TRBD2,few
CASSLVLGNTEAFF,TGTGCCAGCAGCTTAGTCCTAGGGAACACTGAAGCTTTCTTT,TRBJ1-1,TRBV7-2,.,few
CASTPKRDDQETQYF,TGTGCCAGCACCCCTAAGCGGGACGACCAAGAGACCCAGTACTTC,TRBJ2-5,TRBV5-4,TRBD2,few
CASSTEQGARNTIYF,TGTGCCAGCAGCACGGAACAGGGGGCAAGAAACACCATATATTTT,TRBJ1-3,TRBV21-1,.,.
CSASPRLF,TGCAGTGCTTCCCCCCGTCTATTT,TRBJ1-6,TRBV20-1,.,.
CASSLEVGPTDTQYF,TGTGCCAGCAGCTTAGAGGTGGGGCCCACAGATACGCAGTATTTT,TRBJ2-3,TRBV7-2,.,.
CASSWSGTGAGEQYF,TGTGCCAGCAGCTGGTCCGGGACAGGGGCGGGCGAGCAGTACTTC,TRBJ2-7,TRBV11-2,TRBD1,.
CASTVGRGPLHF,TGTGCCAGCACCGTGGGCAGGGGACCCCTCCACTTT,TRBJ1-6,TRBV27,.,.
CASSRQDFLRETQYF,TGTGCCAGCAGCAGACAGGACTTCCTCAGGGAGACCCAGTACTTC,TRBJ2-5,TRBV9,.,.
CAISELAGATYEQYF,TGTGCCATCAGTGAGTTGGCAGGGGCTACCTACGAGCAGTACTTC,TRBJ2-7,TRBV10-3,.,few
CASSFLAGSYEQYF,TGTGCCAGCAGTTTCCTAGCGGGGTCCTACGAGCAGTACTTC,TRBJ2-7,TRBV27,TRBD2,.
CASSSTSGSSSYEQYF,TGTGCCAGCAGCTCGACTAGCGGGAGCTCCTCCTACGAGCAGTACTTC,TRBJ2-7,TRBV7-9,TRBD2,few
CASSLEAYRPGANVLTF,TGTGCCAGCAGCTTAGAAGCGTACAGGCCTGGGGCCAACGTCCTGACTTTC,TRBJ2-6,TRBV7-2,.,few
CASSQQGASYNEQFF,TGTGCCAGCAGCCAACAGGGGGCTTCCTACAATGAGCAGTTCTTC,TRBJ2-1,TRBV5-4,TRBD1,.
CASSVLDSDTQYF,TGTGCCAGCAGCGTTCTAGACTCAGATACGCAGTATTTT,TRBJ2-3,TRBV9,.,.
CASSATERGYYEQYF,TGTGCCAGCAGCGCCACTGAGCGGGGGTACTACGAGCAGTACTTC,TRBJ2-7,TRBV9,TRBD2,.
CASSWTGGGGTDTQYF,TGTGCCAGCAGCTGGACAGGGGGTGGAGGCACAGACACGCAGTATTTT,TRBJ2-3,TRBV7-2,TRBD1,.